This T cell receptor beta chain was observed in a study of T cells in Graves' hyperthyroidism and ophthalmopathy. Germline V gene data show CDR1 as SEHNR and CDR2 as FQNEAQ (reference sequence). There are 15 residues in the CDR3. Trimming took 3 bases from V and 2 from J, leaving 13 bases between them. RNA transcripts served as the template for amplifying TCR beta CDR3 regions. An initial round of RT-PCR targeting the TCR CDR3 relied on the HTBI primer set. TCRdb reanalysed the multiplex PCR reads using MiXCR and keeps one entry per CDR3 protein. In the table there are 600,000 to 700,000 distinct CDR3 sequences, approximately 42% of which are singletons.

Sequenced input: peripheral blood or thyroid tissue (not recorded which). This chain links TRBV7-9 with TRBJ2-5; maybe TRBD1 (5 bases). This receptor was identified in an adult man with Graves' disease, either hyperthyroidism or ophthalmopathy (not recorded which). CDR3 nucleotide sequence: TGTGCCAGCAGCTTGGAGAATACAGGACAAGAGACCCAGTACTTC. It codes for CASSLENTGQETQYF.